These 8 T cell receptor beta chains were sequenced from one sample in a study of tumour-infiltrating T cells in Burkitt lymphoma. Libraries were prepared by immunoSEQ multiplex PCR; TCRdb keeps only in-frame clonotypes and omits some of them. The table includes approximately 14,000 clones, less than 90% detected once. The specimen sequenced was tumor tissue. Receptors were obtained from a human donor with diffuse large B-cell lymphoma.

This chain uses TRBV6-1 with TRBJ2-7; 8 nucleotides align to TRBD1. Germline V gene sequence: CDR1 MNHNS, CDR2 SASEGT. V was pared by 6 bases and J by 3 bases, with 4 bases of the junction left unmatched. The CDR3 length is 13 residues. CDR3: CASRGQAFYEQYF. CDR3 nucleotides: TGTGCCAGCAGGGGACAGGCGTTCTACGAGCAGTACTTC.

This chain connects TRBV19 to TRBJ2-7; D gene uncertain. Between the trimmed V and J ends, which lost 3 bases and 7 bases, there was a span of 16 bases. The CDR3 consists of 14 residues. Germline assignment: CDR1 LNHDA and CDR2 SQIVND (reference sequence). CDR3 protein: CASSIGQPNWEQYF. As DNA, the CDR3 is TGTGCCAGTAGTATTGGGCAGCCTAATTGGGAGCAGTACTTC.

V and J are TRBV5-4 and TRBJ2-3, with 10 bases identical to TRBD2. The germline V gene encodes CDR1 SGHNT and CDR2 YYREEE (reference sequence). With V trimmed by 4 bases and J by 2 bases, 4 bases remained unmatched. The CDR3 contains 15 residues. The chain's CDR3 is CASSVLAGDTDTQYF. The CDR3 nucleotides read TGTGCCAGCAGCGTCCTAGCGGGGGACACAGATACGCAGTATTTT.

This rearrangement joins TRBV5-4 to TRBJ2-3; D is possibly TRBD2 (6 bases). The CDR3 has 14 amino acids. V was shortened by 4 bases and J by 4 bases, with 13 bases between the two germline ends. Germline-derived CDR1 and CDR2 are SGHNT and YYREEE (reference sequence). This chain's CDR3 is CASSPERAADTQYF. CDR3 DNA sequence: TGTGCCAGCAGCCCCGAGCGGGCCGCAGATACGCAGTATTTT. Variable domain in full (rest from reference TRBV5-4 and TRBJ2-3): ETGVTQSPTHLIKTRGQQVTLRCSSQSGHNTVSWYQQALGQGPQFIFQYYREEENGRGNFPPRFSGLQFPNYSSELNVNALELDDSALYLCASSPERAADTQYFGPGTRLTVL.

The genes are TRBV4-1 and TRBJ1-1; D is perhaps TRBD1 (5 bases). Germline V gene sequence: CDR1 MGHRA, CDR2 YSYEKL. Trimming took 5 bases from V and 0 from J, leaving 10 bases between them. This CDR3 comprises 14 residues. CDR3 in amino acids: CASSFQGVNTEAFF. The CDR3 region has the DNA TGCGCCAGCAGCTTTCAAGGGGTGAACACTGAAGCTTTCTTT.

The chain uses TRBV6-5 and TRBJ2-1; 8 bases fit TRBD2. This CDR3 comprises 15 residues. V shed 5 bases and J 7 bases; nucleotides not matched to a gene: 10. The germline CDR1 and CDR2 sequences are MNHEY and SVGAGI. The CDR3 DNA follows: TGTGCCAGCAGTCCACTAGCGGACGCATTGAATGAGCAGTTCTTC. Residues: CASSPLADALNEQFF.

V is TRBV5-1 and J is TRBJ1-1, with 7 bases aligning to TRBD1. CDR1 is SGHRS, CDR2 YFSETQ, per germline. The CDR3 spans 14 residues. J lost 2 bases, V lost 5 bases, and 6 bases had no gene match. CDR3 amino acids: CASRAQGGNTEAFF. The CDR3 coding sequence is TGCGCCAGCAGGGCCCAGGGGGGTAACACTGAAGCTTTCTTT. The complete variable domain, with remaining parts taken from reference TRBV5-1 and TRBJ1-1, reads KAGVTQTPRYLIKTRGQQVTLSCSPISGHRSVSWYQQTPGQGLQFLFEYFSETQRNKGNFPGRFSGRQFSNSRSEMNVSTLELGDSALYLCASRAQGGNTEAFFGQGTRLTVV.

This clone showed up just once. The chain is built from TRBV7-9 and TRBJ2-7; D remains ambiguous. Trimming removed 1 base from V and 3 bases from J, with 1 base in between. This CDR3 region has 11 residues. CDR1 and CDR2 (germline): SEHNR, FQNEAQ (reference sequence). The CDR3 DNA sequence: TGTGCCAGCAGCTTAGACTACGAGCAGTACTTC. Translation gives CASSLDYEQYF.